This T cell receptor beta chain was profiled in a study of post-analysis software for immune sequencing data. Broader study findings: Diversity measured as normalized Chao1 was significantly lower in multiple sclerosis patients than in controls. Higher frequency in patients than in controls was seen for about five TRBV segments, with TRBV5-6, TRBV5-1 and TRBV20-1 among them.

To note about this clonotype: Its cognate antigen is unknown.

Trimming at V came to 3 bases and at J to 4 bases, leaving 9 bases not matched to a gene. The germline V gene has CDR1 SGHTA and CDR2 FQGNSA. The CDR3 runs to 16 residues. Carried by the TCR beta cDNA libraries were unique molecular identifiers. Each CDR3 protein is one row after TCRdb ran MiXCR on the PCR reads. The table includes 450,000 to 700,000 distinct CDR3 sequences, roughly 46% detected once. This chain joins TRBV7-2 and TRBJ2-5, with 9 bases lining up with TRBD2. This TCR was recovered from a girl aged 5 to 17 with multiple sclerosis. The sample comprised blood. The CDR3 DNA is TGTGCCAGCAGCTTGCCGCGGGGGGGCTTATCAGAGACCCAGTACTTC. As protein: CASSLPRGGLSETQYF. The full variable domain, completed using reference TRBV7-2 and TRBJ2-5, is GAGVSQSPSNKVTEKGKDVELRCDPISGHTALYWYRQSLGQGLEFLIYFQGNSAPDKSGLPSDRFSAERTGGSVSTLTIQRTQQEDSAVYLCASSLPRGGLSETQYFGPGTRLLVL.